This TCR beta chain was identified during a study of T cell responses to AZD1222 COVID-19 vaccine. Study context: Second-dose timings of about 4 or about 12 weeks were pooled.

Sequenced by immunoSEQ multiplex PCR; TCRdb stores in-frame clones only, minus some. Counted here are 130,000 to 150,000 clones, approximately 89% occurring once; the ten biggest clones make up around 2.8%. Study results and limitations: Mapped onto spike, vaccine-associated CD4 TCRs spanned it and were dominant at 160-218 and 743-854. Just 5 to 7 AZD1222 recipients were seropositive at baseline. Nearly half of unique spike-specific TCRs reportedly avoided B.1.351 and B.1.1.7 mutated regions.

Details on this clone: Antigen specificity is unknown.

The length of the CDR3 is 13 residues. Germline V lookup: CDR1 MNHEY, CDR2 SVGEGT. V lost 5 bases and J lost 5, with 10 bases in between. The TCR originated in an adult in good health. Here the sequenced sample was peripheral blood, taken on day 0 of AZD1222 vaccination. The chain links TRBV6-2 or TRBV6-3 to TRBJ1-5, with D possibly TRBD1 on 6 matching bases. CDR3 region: CASSTGLYQPQHF. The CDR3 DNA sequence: TGTGCCAGCAGTACAGGGTTGTATCAGCCCCAGCATTTT.